Listed here are 7 T cell receptor beta chains from one sample, sequenced in a study of T cell responses to AZD1222 COVID-19 vaccine. Assay used: immunoSEQ multiplex PCR; TCRdb lists only in-frame clones, some missing. The table shows around 150,000 clones, with 90% to 95% occurring only once. The material was peripheral blood, obtained 28 days after the second AZD1222 dose. These receptors came from an adult who received the AZD1222 COVID-19 vaccine.

This chain joins TRBV11-3 and TRBJ2-3; D not resolved. V gave up 1 base and J gave up 0 bases, with 8 bases separating them. The CDR3 has 15 amino acids. The germline V gene has CDR1 SGHNT and CDR2 YENEEA. CDR3 region: CASSLGPMSTDTQYF. As DNA, the CDR3 is TGTGCCAGCAGCTTAGGACCGATGAGCACAGATACGCAGTATTTT. Looking up the rest from reference TRBV11-3 and TRBJ2-3 gives the full variable domain: EAGVVQSPRYKIIEKKQPVAFWCNPISGHNTLYWYLQNLGQGPELLIRYENEEAVDDSQLPKDRFSAERLKGVDSTLKIQPAELGDSAVYLCASSLGPMSTDTQYFGPGTRLTVL.

The chain joins TRBV27 to TRBJ1-2; no clear D. The germline V gene has CDR1 MNHEY and CDR2 SMNVEV (reference sequence). CDR3 length: 12 residues. The V gene lost 5 bases and the J gene lost 14 bases, with 18 bases spanning the gap. CDR3 protein: CASSIRRAKRTF. The CDR3 DNA sequence: TGTGCCAGCAGTATCCGGCGGGCAAAACGAACCTTC.

This clone occurred once. The CDR3 sequence: CASSQPGQGNQETQYF. The DNA for the CDR3 is TGCGCCAGCAGCCAACCGGGACAGGGTAACCAAGAGACCCAGTACTTC. The chain employs TRBV4-1 and TRBJ2-5; TRBD1 matches 9 bases. CDR1 MGHRA and CDR2 YSYEKL come from the germline V gene. This CDR3 contains 16 residues. Trimming at V came to 2 bases and at J to 0 bases, leaving 4 bases not matched to a gene.

This clone was observed once. The chain joins TRBV4-1 to TRBJ2-1, with 13 positions matching TRBD2. From germline, CDR1 is MGHRA and CDR2 YSYEKL. This CDR3 is built from 16 residues. V shed 4 bases and J 8 bases; nucleotides not matched to a gene: 8. The CDR3 loop reads CASSPISGTSGDEQFF. The CDR3 bases are TGCGCCAGCAGCCCCATCTCCGGGACTAGCGGGGATGAGCAGTTCTTC.

The CDR3, as DNA: TGTGCCAGCAGCTTAGGGCAGCGTTTAAATCAGCCCCAGCATTTT. Amino acid sequence: CASSLGQRLNQPQHF. The chain has TRBV7-2 and TRBJ1-5; D gene uncertain. The CDR3 totals 15 residues. Trimming pared 1 base from V and 4 bases from J, leaving 11 bases between. Germline-derived CDR1 and CDR2 are SGHTA and FQGNSA.

V gene TRBV24-1 combines with J gene TRBJ1-2, with 8 bases lining up with TRBD1. V dropped 7 bases and J dropped 0; count of bases not matched to a gene: 3. CDR3 length equals 14 residues. CDR1 and CDR2 from the germline V gene are KGHDR and SFDVKD. Written as DNA, the CDR3 is TGTGCCACCAGGGGGGACAGGCCTAACTATGGCTACACCTTC. Its translation: CATRGDRPNYGYTF.

This clone appeared a single time. V is TRBV4-1 and J is TRBJ1-1, with D hard to call. Trimming stripped 0 bases from V and 10 bases from J, with 15 bases between. This CDR3 has 14 amino acids. From germline, CDR1 is MGHRA and CDR2 YSYEKL. CDR3 nucleotides: TGCGCCAGCAGCCAAGATGGAGAGGAGGGAAGAGCTTTCTTT. Amino acid sequence: CASSQDGEEGRAFF.